This T cell receptor (beta chain) is drawn from a study of shared clonotypes between healthy human individuals. Donors comprised healthy HIV-negative adults lacking recent acute infections or vaccinations. The CDR3 extends over 14 amino acids. Per the germline V gene, CDR1 is MDHEN and CDR2 is SYDVKM. V was trimmed by 7 bases and J by 2 bases, leaving 14 bases between them. For this clone: The antigen remains undetermined.

Every subset had its genomic DNA shared out evenly among several immunoSEQ plates. TCRdb's table, derived via immunoSEQ multiplex PCR, lists solely in-frame clones and lacks some. This sample carries 520,000 or so clones, approximately 85% of them seen once, and the ten largest clones take over 10%. Whole-study findings and limits: Sampling covered blood only; tissue repertoires likely differ.

The V and J genes are TRBV28 and TRBJ1-2, with a possible D match to TRBD1 (5 bases). This receptor was identified in a woman in her 40s in good health. Some clones in this sample may be carry-over from other donors' samples. Material: PBMCs. The CDR3 loop reads CASIRDGENYGYTF. The CDR3 DNA sequence: TGTGCCAGCATACGGGACGGGGAGAACTATGGCTACACCTTC.